One sample yielded the 8 T cell receptor beta chains listed below, sequenced in a study of Ad26.COV2.S vaccination and SARS-CoV-2 variants. Sequencing used immunoSEQ multiplex PCR; TCRdb keeps in-frame clones, though not all of them. The table lists approximately 150,000 clones, more than 80% of them singletons. The sequencing here drew on peripheral blood, taken after recovery from COVID-19. All receptors come from a human donor who had recovered from COVID-19.

V usage is TRBV7-2 and J usage is TRBJ1-2; D call uncertain. The germline V and J ends were trimmed by 3 bases and 3 bases, with 14 bases remaining between them. The CDR3 is 15 amino acids. From germline, CDR1 is SGHTA and CDR2 FQGNSA. The CDR3 region is CASSLSGLNDYGYTF. The CDR3 DNA reads TGTGCCAGCAGCTTGAGCGGACTGAATGACTATGGCTACACCTTC. The entire variable domain, with the rest obtained from reference TRBV7-2 and TRBJ1-2, is as follows: GAGVSQSPSNKVTEKGKDVELRCDPISGHTALYWYRQSLGQGLEFLIYFQGNSAPDKSGLPSDRFSAERTGGSVSTLTIQRTQQEDSAVYLCASSLSGLNDYGYTFGSGTRLTVV.

Regarding this clone: At one of its ends the junction is not consistent with the germline gene, which may arise from a read error. This chain connects TRBV6-5 to TRBJ1-2, with 8 bases fitting TRBD1. This CDR3 has 11 residues. Germline V gives CDR1 MNHEY, CDR2 SVGAGI. This CDR3 is CASSSSTGQEF. For the CDR3, the DNA is TGTGCCAGCAGTTCCTCGACGGGACAGGAGTTC.

CDR3 DNA sequence: TGTGCCAGCAGCCGGGACAGCTCAACTAATGAAAAACTGTTTTTT. Protein: CASSRDSSTNEKLFF. The V call is TRBV7-2, the J call TRBJ1-4; 7 nucleotides agree with TRBD1. V gave up 5 bases and J gave up 0 bases; unmatched junction bases: 3. There are 15 residues in the CDR3. The V gene's germline CDR1 is SGHTA and CDR2 FQGNSA.

V and J are TRBV12-3 or TRBV12-4 and TRBJ2-7, with D perhaps TRBD2 (6 bases). V lost 6 bases to trimming and J lost 4 bases, with 10 bases between them. The CDR3 has 12 amino acids. The CDR3 loop reads CASSLSGYEQYF. CDR3 DNA sequence: TGTGCCAGCAGCCTTAGCGGATACGAGCAGTACTTC.

This clone was observed once. The chain uses TRBV19 and TRBJ1-3; the match to TRBD1 covers 8 bases. With 6 bases clipped from V and 5 bases from J, the junction kept 6 bases outside the gene matches. The CDR3 has 14 residues. Germline CDR1 is LNHDA and CDR2 is SQIVND (reference sequence). CDR3 amino acids: CASSDRGVRNTIYF. The CDR3 coding sequence is TGTGCCAGTAGCGACAGGGGAGTAAGAAACACCATATATTTT.

This chain links TRBV28 with TRBJ2-7; no firm D call. The CDR3 covers 14 residues. Trimming left V 6 bases short and J 3 bases short, with 15 bases between. CDR1 is MDHEN and CDR2 is SYDVKM in the germline V gene. The DNA for the CDR3 is TGTGCCAGCAGCCAGGTAGGGCCGGTCTACGAGCAGTACTTC. Residues: CASSQVGPVYEQYF.

The chain combines TRBV27 with TRBJ1-1; D is ambiguous. The CDR3 is made up of 14 amino acids. Deletions cut 4 bases from V and 0 bases from J, with 9 bases between. Germline loops: CDR1 MNHEY, CDR2 SMNVEV (reference sequence). CDR3 protein: CASSSNTLNTEAFF. The CDR3 DNA is TGTGCCAGCAGTTCAAACACGCTGAACACTGAAGCTTTCTTT.

This clone has just a few counts. This chain uses TRBV6-2 or TRBV6-3 with TRBJ2-7; no definite D call. Germline CDR1 and CDR2: MNHEY and SVGEGT. The CDR3 contains 14 residues. Trimming removed 0 bases at V and 7 bases at J, with 13 bases between. CDR3 coding DNA: TGTGCCAGCAGTTACTCGGACCCCTCAAGGGAGCAGTACTTC. This encodes CASSYSDPSREQYF.